This record concerns one TCR beta chain sequence. The data were taken from a study of T cell responses to AZD1222 COVID-19 vaccine. Sequencing was performed with immunoSEQ multiplex PCR; in TCRdb, only in-frame clones are kept and a portion is missing. The sample consists of around 200,000 clones, just over 85% of them appearing once. The source is an adult in good health. The specimen was peripheral blood, collected on day 0 of AZD1222 vaccination.

The CDR3 nucleotides read TGTGCCAGCAGCGTAAAGGAGAACACCGGGGAGCTGTTTTTT. Translation: CASSVKENTGELFF. V is TRBV6-8 and J is TRBJ2-2; D is unresolved. With 6 bases removed from V and 1 base from J, the gap between germline ends came to 9 bases. This CDR3 has 14 residues. Per germline, CDR1 MNHGY and CDR2 SAAAGT.